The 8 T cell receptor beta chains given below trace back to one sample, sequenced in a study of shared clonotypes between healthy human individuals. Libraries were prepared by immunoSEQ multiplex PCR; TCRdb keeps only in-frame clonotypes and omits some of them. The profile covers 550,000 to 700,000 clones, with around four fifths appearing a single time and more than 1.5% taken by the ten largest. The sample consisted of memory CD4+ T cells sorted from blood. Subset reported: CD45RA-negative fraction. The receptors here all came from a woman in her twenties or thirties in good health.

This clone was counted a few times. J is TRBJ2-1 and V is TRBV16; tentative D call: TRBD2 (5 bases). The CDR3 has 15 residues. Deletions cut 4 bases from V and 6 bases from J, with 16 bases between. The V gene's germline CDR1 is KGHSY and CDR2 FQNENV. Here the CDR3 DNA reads TGTGCCAGCAGCCGACGCCGGGAATGGGGCAATGAGCAGTTCTTC. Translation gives CASSRRREWGNEQFF.

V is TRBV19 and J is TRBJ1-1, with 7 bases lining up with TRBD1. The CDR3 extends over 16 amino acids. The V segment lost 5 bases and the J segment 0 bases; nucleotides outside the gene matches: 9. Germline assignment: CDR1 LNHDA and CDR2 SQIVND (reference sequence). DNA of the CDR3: TGTGCCAGTAGTTTGACAGGGCGGACCCTGAACACTGAAGCTTTCTTT. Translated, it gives CASSLTGRTLNTEAFF.

The CDR3 bases are TGCGCCAGCAGCCCTAATACAGGACTGAACACTGAAGCTTTCTTT. Its translation: CASSPNTGLNTEAFF. The chain links TRBV5-1 to TRBJ1-1; D may be TRBD1 (5 bases). With 4 bases removed from V and 0 bases from J, the gap between germline ends came to 13 bases. CDR1 is SGHRS, CDR2 YFSETQ, per germline. The CDR3 totals 15 residues. Filled out from reference TRBV5-1 and TRBJ1-1, the complete variable domain reads KAGVTQTPRYLIKTRGQQVTLSCSPISGHRSVSWYQQTPGQGLQFLFEYFSETQRNKGNFPGRFSGRQFSNSRSEMNVSTLELGDSALYLCASSPNTGLNTEAFFGQGTRLTVV.

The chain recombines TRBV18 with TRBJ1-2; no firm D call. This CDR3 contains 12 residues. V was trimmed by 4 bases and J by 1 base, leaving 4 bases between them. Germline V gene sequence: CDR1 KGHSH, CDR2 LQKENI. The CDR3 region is CASSQLNYGYTF. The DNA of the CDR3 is TGTGCCAGCTCACAGCTTAACTATGGCTACACCTTC.

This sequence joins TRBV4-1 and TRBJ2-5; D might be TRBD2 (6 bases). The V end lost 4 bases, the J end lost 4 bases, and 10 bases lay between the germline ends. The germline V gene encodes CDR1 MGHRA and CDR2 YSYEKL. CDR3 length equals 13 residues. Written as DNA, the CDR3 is TGCGCCAGCAGCCCCAATAGCGGAGAGACCCAGTACTTC. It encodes CASSPNSGETQYF.

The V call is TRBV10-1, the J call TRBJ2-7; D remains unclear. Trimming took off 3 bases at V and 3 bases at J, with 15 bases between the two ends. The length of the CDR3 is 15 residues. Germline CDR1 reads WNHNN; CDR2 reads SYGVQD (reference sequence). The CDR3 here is CASSEWSSKGYEQYF. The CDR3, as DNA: TGCGCCAGCAGTGAATGGTCGTCGAAGGGCTACGAGCAGTACTTC.

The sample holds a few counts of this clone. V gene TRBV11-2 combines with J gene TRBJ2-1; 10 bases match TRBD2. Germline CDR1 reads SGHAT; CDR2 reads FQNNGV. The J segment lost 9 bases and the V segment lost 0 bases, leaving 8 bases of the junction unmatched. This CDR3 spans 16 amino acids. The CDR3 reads CASSLEGTSVSGEQFF. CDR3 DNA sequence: TGTGCCAGCAGCTTAGAAGGGACTAGCGTCTCCGGTGAGCAGTTCTTC.

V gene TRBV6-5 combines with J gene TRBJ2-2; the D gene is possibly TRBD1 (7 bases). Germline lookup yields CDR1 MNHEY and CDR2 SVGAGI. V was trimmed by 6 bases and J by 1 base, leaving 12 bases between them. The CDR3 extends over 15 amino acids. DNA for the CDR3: TGTGCCAGCAGCCGCCAGGGGGGGAACACCGGGGAGCTGTTTTTT. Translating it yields CASSRQGGNTGELFF.